Below are 31 T cell receptor beta chains sequenced from a single sample in a study of shared clonotypes between healthy human individuals. CD45RO-negative CD8 cells positively selected for CCR7 made up the naive population, which excluded terminally differentiated effector memory CD45RA+ cells. Generated by immunoSEQ multiplex PCR, the TCRdb table keeps only in-frame clones and is missing some. The sample has approximately 1.9 million clones, about 93% seen once. Material for sequencing was naive CD8+ T cells from PBMCs. These receptors were obtained from a young man in good health. Some clones in this sample may be carry-over from other donors' samples.

The DNA of the CDR3 is TGTGCCAGCAGCCAGCGGCTAGCGCCTTTAACAGATACGCAGTATTTT. This codes for CASSQRLAPLTDTQYF. The chain couples TRBV7-8 to TRBJ2-3; D is perhaps TRBD2 (6 bases). The germline CDR1 and CDR2 sequences are SGHVS and FQNEAQ. This CDR3 spans 16 amino acids. V was shortened by 5 bases and J by 3 bases, with 18 bases between the two germline ends.

V gene TRBV19 combines with J gene TRBJ1-5, with 8 bases aligning to TRBD1. This CDR3 spans 16 amino acids. Germline CDR1 reads LNHDA; CDR2 reads SQIVND (reference sequence). Germline trimming cut 4 bases from V and 6 bases from J; bases unmatched to any gene: 11. Here the CDR3 DNA reads TGTGCCAGTAGTAAGAGTACAGGGGGGATCGGTCAGCCCCAGCATTTT. Translating it yields CASSKSTGGIGQPQHF.

This clone appeared a single time. V is TRBV10-3 and J is TRBJ2-7, with D perhaps TRBD2 (5 bases). CDR3 size: 16 residues. Trimming shortened V by 2 bases and J by 2 bases, and 16 bases separated the two germline ends. CDR1 and CDR2 (germline): ENHRY, SYGVKD. The DNA of the CDR3 is TGTGCCATCAGTGAGATCGCGACGGCGGGCACCTACGAGCAGTACTTC. As protein: CAISEIATAGTYEQYF.

Here the CDR3 DNA reads TGTGCCAGCGGACCAGAGTATAGCAATCAGCCCCAGCATTTT. It codes for CASGPEYSNQPQHF. The chain has TRBV27 and TRBJ1-5, with D uncertain. The CDR3 contains 14 residues. Per germline, CDR1 MNHEY and CDR2 SMNVEV (reference sequence). Trimming cost V 8 bases and J 0 bases, with 11 bases left between them.

This chain uses TRBV28 with TRBJ2-5; the match to TRBD1 covers 7 bases. After removal of 10 bases from V and 1 base from J, the junction contained 9 bases not matched to a gene. This CDR3 has 14 amino acids. The germline gives CDR1 MDHEN, CDR2 SYDVKM. The CDR3 spells CATLDRLGQETQYF. DNA of the CDR3: TGTGCCACCTTGGACAGGCTGGGCCAAGAGACCCAGTACTTC.

V is TRBV28 and J is TRBJ2-3; 11 positions agree with TRBD1. This CDR3 comprises 16 residues. CDR1 MDHEN and CDR2 SYDVKM come from the germline V gene. With 3 bases clipped from V and 5 bases from J, the junction kept 7 bases outside the gene matches. CDR3 amino acids: CASSFWTGGELDTQYF. The CDR3 DNA follows: TGTGCCAGCAGTTTTTGGACAGGGGGCGAGTTAGATACGCAGTATTTT. The full variable domain, completed using reference TRBV28 and TRBJ2-3, is DVKVTQSSRYLVKRTGEKVFLECVQDMDHENMFWYRQDPGLGLRLIYFSYDVKMKEKGDIPEGYSVSREKKERFSLILESASTNQTSMYLCASSFWTGGELDTQYFGPGTRLTVL.

This chain joins TRBV5-1 and TRBJ2-7, with TRBD1 matching over 7 bases. The CDR3 is 16 residues long. V lost 2 bases, J lost 0 bases, and 8 bases stayed unmatched. Germline CDR1 reads SGHRS; CDR2 reads YFSETQ. CDR3 protein: CASSFHRDRHSYEQYF. CDR3 nucleotides: TGCGCCAGCAGCTTTCACCGGGACAGACACTCCTACGAGCAGTACTTC.

V gene TRBV7-9 combines with J gene TRBJ1-1; 7 nucleotides agree with TRBD1. CDR3 length: 14 residues. Germline V gene lookup returns CDR1 SEHNR and CDR2 FQNEAQ (reference sequence). J lost 1 base, V lost 5 bases, and 4 bases had no gene match. CDR3 loop: CASSQTGKNTEAFF. The CDR3, as DNA: TGTGCCAGCAGCCAGACAGGGAAGAACACTGAAGCTTTCTTT.

V usage is TRBV27 and J usage is TRBJ2-7; 7 bases are a match to TRBD1. The CDR3 contains 13 residues. The junction had 6 bases not matched to a gene; V was cut back by 5 bases and J by 5 bases. The germline V gene encodes CDR1 MNHEY and CDR2 SMNVEV (reference sequence). The CDR3 sequence is CASSLQGIHEQYF. CDR3 in DNA: TGTGCCAGCAGTCTACAGGGGATCCACGAGCAGTACTTC.

The chain recombines TRBV11-2 with TRBJ2-2; 11 bases line up with TRBD2. In germline, CDR1 is SGHAT, CDR2 FQNNGV. V was clipped by 6 bases and J by 6 bases; unmatched bases: 9. The CDR3 sequence is 16 residues long. The CDR3 sequence: CASRTSGSFYSGELFF. CDR3 in DNA: TGTGCCAGCAGAACTAGCGGGAGTTTTTACTCCGGGGAGCTGTTTTTT.

Turning to this clone: The sample carries other DNA sequences with the same CDR3. V usage is TRBV4-1 and J usage is TRBJ2-1, with a weak D call TRBD2 (5 bases). Germline V CDR1 and CDR2: MGHRA, YSYEKL. Trimming stripped 1 base from V and 0 bases from J, with 10 bases between. CDR3 length: 16 residues. CDR3: CASSQGLGSSYNEQFF. The CDR3 coding sequence is TGCGCCAGCAGCCAAGGCTTGGGGAGCTCCTACAATGAGCAGTTCTTC.

V is TRBV2 and J is TRBJ1-2; unclear D gene. The V and J ends lost 2 bases and 5 bases respectively, with 9 bases between them. The CDR3 spans 13 residues. Per the germline V gene, CDR1 is SNHLY and CDR2 is FYNNEI. This CDR3 is CASSEYTRYGYTF. CDR3 sequence (DNA): TGTGCCAGCAGTGAATACACCCGATATGGCTACACCTTC.

This clone was seen a single time. This rearrangement joins TRBV7-9 to TRBJ2-7; D is undetermined. CDR1 is SEHNR, CDR2 FQNEAQ, per germline (reference sequence). V dropped 1 base and J dropped 2 bases, with 15 bases sitting between them. The CDR3 spans 16 residues. The DNA for the CDR3 is TGTGCCAGCAGCTTAGGGTACGGACCTGCCCCCTACGAGCAGTACTTC. Translation gives CASSLGYGPAPYEQYF.

This clone showed up just once. The chain carries TRBV21-1 and TRBJ2-1; no DNA check was done on the table's D call, TRBD2. TRBV21-1 is given as a pseudogene. The CDR3 is 8 amino acids. CDR3: CASSNEFF. DNA for the CDR3: TGTGCCAGCAGCAACGAGTTCTTC.

About this clone: The same CDR3 can be traced to other DNA sequences in this sample. This chain links TRBV9 with TRBJ2-7; no definite D call. This CDR3 has 12 residues. V was trimmed by 0 bases and J by 5 bases, leaving 6 bases between them. Germline CDR1 reads SGDLS; CDR2 reads YYNGEE. This chain's CDR3 is CASSVGPDEQYF. The DNA of the CDR3 is TGTGCCAGCAGCGTAGGGCCCGACGAGCAGTACTTC.

This clone came up once. The genes are TRBV7-8 and TRBJ2-7, with D possibly matching TRBD2 (5 bases). CDR3 length: 15 residues. Germline-derived CDR1 and CDR2 are SGHVS and FQNEAQ. Trimming stripped 5 bases from V and 3 bases from J, with 17 bases between. CDR3 in DNA: TGTGCCAGCAGCCCCGAAACTAGTTTAATCTACGAGCAGTACTTC. This sequence encodes CASSPETSLIYEQYF.

The genes are TRBV5-8 and TRBJ2-1, with 9 bases that match TRBD2. The junction had 4 bases not matched to a gene; V was cut back by 0 bases and J by 3 bases. The CDR3 is 16 residues long. CDR1 SGHTS and CDR2 YDEGEE come from the germline V gene. The CDR3 sequence is CASSLVSGSSYNEQFF. The CDR3 nucleotides read TGTGCCAGCAGCTTGGTTAGCGGGAGTAGCTACAATGAGCAGTTCTTC.

The J gene is TRBJ2-7, the V gene TRBV5-1; TRBD1 is a possible D gene (5 bases). The CDR3 extends over 13 amino acids. V lost 4 bases and J lost 3, with 11 bases in between. Germline V gene lookup returns CDR1 SGHRS and CDR2 YFSETQ. The CDR3 loop is CASSTGRLYEQYF. The CDR3 nucleotides read TGCGCCAGCAGCACAGGTCGTCTCTACGAGCAGTACTTC.

The V gene is TRBV5-8, the J gene TRBJ1-1, with D unresolved. Germline CDR1 reads SGHTS; CDR2 reads YDEGEE. Trimming cost V 2 bases and J 2 bases, with 7 bases left between them. The CDR3 is made up of 13 amino acids. In DNA, the CDR3 is TGTGCCAGCAGCTTAACAGCTAACACTGAAGCTTTCTTT. Its translation is CASSLTANTEAFF.

The chain has TRBV29-1 and TRBJ1-2; D possibly corresponds to TRBD1 (5 bases). V was shortened by 5 bases and J by 4 bases, with 14 bases between the two germline ends. CDR1 is SQVTM, CDR2 ANQGSEA, per germline. The CDR3 sequence is 13 residues long. CDR3: CSVFGGMAYGYTF. The CDR3 DNA is TGCAGCGTTTTCGGGGGGATGGCCTATGGCTACACCTTC.

The rearrangement links TRBV5-1 to TRBJ2-1, with TRBD2 identical over 16 bases. CDR1 is SGHRS, CDR2 YFSETQ, per germline. Trimming removed 4 bases from V and 4 bases from J; junction bases left unmatched: 11. The CDR3 totals 19 residues. For the CDR3, the DNA is TGCGCCAGCAGCCTACCGCCGGGACTAGCGGGAGGGGGGTACAATGAGCAGTTCTTC. Amino acid sequence: CASSLPPGLAGGGYNEQFF.

In the case of this clone: Other nucleotide sequences from this sample produce the same CDR3. The chain joins TRBV9 to TRBJ2-7; 7 bases are a match to TRBD1. CDR1 and CDR2 from the germline V gene are SGDLS and YYNGEE. J gave up 4 bases and V 4 bases, and 8 bases lay outside the gene matches. The CDR3 is made up of 14 amino acids. CDR3 region: CASSPGTGAYEQYF. CDR3 sequence (DNA): TGTGCCAGCAGCCCAGGTACAGGGGCATACGAGCAGTACTTC.

The J gene is TRBJ2-2, the V gene TRBV2, with 9 bases fitting TRBD2. CDR3 length equals 14 residues. From germline, CDR1 is SNHLY and CDR2 FYNNEI. Germline trimming cut 8 bases from V and 8 bases from J; bases unmatched to any gene: 9. The CDR3, as DNA: TGTGCCAGCGTAAGCGGGAGGTTCGAAGGGGAGCTGTTTTTT. Its protein product is CASVSGRFEGELFF.

This clone occurred once. For the CDR3, the DNA is TGTGCCAGCAGCACCTCGTTGGGGGGCTCCTACAATGAGCAGTTCTTC. Encoded protein: CASSTSLGGSYNEQFF. The V and J genes are TRBV9 and TRBJ2-1; D may be TRBD2 (6 bases). The CDR3 is 16 amino acids. Germline V lookup: CDR1 SGDLS, CDR2 YYNGEE. Trimming pared 4 bases from V and 0 bases from J, leaving 14 bases between.

The V gene is TRBV28, the J gene TRBJ1-5; D gene ambiguous. The CDR3 has 14 residues. Germline V gene data show CDR1 as MDHEN and CDR2 as SYDVKM. Trimming took off 3 bases at V and 6 bases at J, with 12 bases between the two ends. The CDR3 loop reads CASSLGGPGQPQHF. The CDR3 DNA reads as TGTGCCAGCAGTTTGGGTGGTCCCGGTCAGCCCCAGCATTTT. The whole variable domain, filled in from reference TRBV28 and TRBJ1-5, reads DVKVTQSSRYLVKRTGEKVFLECVQDMDHENMFWYRQDPGLGLRLIYFSYDVKMKEKGDIPEGYSVSREKKERFSLILESASTNQTSMYLCASSLGGPGQPQHFGDGTRLSIL.

This clone has only one observation. The chain couples TRBV5-1 to TRBJ1-4; tentatively, D is TRBD1 (6 bases). This CDR3 contains 17 residues. V lost 5 bases, J lost 0 bases, and 17 bases lay in between. Germline loops: CDR1 SGHRS, CDR2 YFSETQ. The CDR3 loop reads CASRHEQGPPTNEKLFF. The CDR3 DNA reads TGCGCCAGCAGGCACGAACAGGGCCCCCCAACTAATGAAAAACTGTTTTTT.

The CDR3 DNA follows: TGTGCCAGCAGTTACACAATACTAGTTAGCGAGCAGTTCTTC. Translated, it gives CASSYTILVSEQFF. This chain connects TRBV6-5 to TRBJ2-1, with D perhaps TRBD2 (5 bases). Trimming took off 2 bases at V and 10 bases at J, with 15 bases between the two ends. CDR3 length equals 14 residues. CDR1 is MNHEY and CDR2 is SVGAGI in the germline V gene.

This chain uses TRBV7-9 with TRBJ2-3; TRBD2 aligns across 16 bases. Germline V gene lookup returns CDR1 SEHNR and CDR2 FQNEAQ (reference sequence). The junction had 3 bases not matched to a gene; V was cut back by 5 bases and J by 4 bases. The length of the CDR3 is 16 residues. The CDR3 DNA reads as TGTGCCAGCAGCGTCGGGACTAGCGGGAGGGCAGATACGCAGTATTTT. It encodes CASSVGTSGRADTQYF.

The rearrangement joins TRBV15 to TRBJ2-2, with D unclear. Germline V lookup: CDR1 LNHNV, CDR2 YYDKDF (reference sequence). Trimming shortened V by 0 bases and J by 9 bases, and 8 bases separated the two germline ends. The CDR3 consists of 13 residues. The CDR3 region has the DNA TGTGCCACCAGCAGAGATTTCTCCCGGGAGCTGTTTTTT. It encodes CATSRDFSRELFF.

This chain joins TRBV9 and TRBJ2-2; tentative D call: TRBD2 (6 bases). The V end lost 3 bases, the J end lost 5 bases, and 17 bases lay between the germline ends. The germline V gene has CDR1 SGDLS and CDR2 YYNGEE. This CDR3 has 16 amino acids. CDR3 in amino acids: CASSGTRRAGTGELFF. As DNA, the CDR3 is TGTGCCAGCAGCGGAACCCGCCGGGCGGGGACCGGGGAGCTGTTTTTT.

The chain is built from TRBV28 and TRBJ2-7, with D perhaps assigned TRBD1 or TRBD2 (6 bases each). From germline, CDR1 is MDHEN and CDR2 SYDVKM. V was trimmed by 3 bases and J by 2 bases, leaving 17 bases between them. The CDR3 extends over 16 amino acids. The CDR3: CASSFIPGGDPYEQYF. CDR3 DNA sequence: TGTGCCAGCAGTTTTATCCCCGGGGGCGACCCCTACGAGCAGTACTTC.